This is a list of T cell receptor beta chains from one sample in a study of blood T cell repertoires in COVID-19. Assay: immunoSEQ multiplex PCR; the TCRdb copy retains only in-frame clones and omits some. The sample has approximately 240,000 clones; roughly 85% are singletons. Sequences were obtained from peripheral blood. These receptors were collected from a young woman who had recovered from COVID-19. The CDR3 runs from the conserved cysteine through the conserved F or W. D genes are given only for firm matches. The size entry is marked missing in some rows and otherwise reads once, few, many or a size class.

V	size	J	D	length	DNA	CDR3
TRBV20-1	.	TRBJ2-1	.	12	TGCAGTGCTAGTAGAGAGTACAATGAGCAGTTCTTC	CSASREYNEQFF
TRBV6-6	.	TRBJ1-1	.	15	TGTGCCAGCAGTTACTCGCCAGGGCTGGGGAATGAAGCTTTCTTT	CASSYSPGLGNEAFF
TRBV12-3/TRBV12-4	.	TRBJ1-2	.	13	TGTGCCAGCAGTTTATTCGGGACATATGGCTACACCTTC	CASSLFGTYGYTF
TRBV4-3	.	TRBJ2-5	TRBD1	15	TGCGCCAGCAGCCCCTGGGACAGCGCTTTGGAGACCCAGTACTTC	CASSPWDSALETQYF
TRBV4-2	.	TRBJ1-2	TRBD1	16	TGTGCCAGCAGCCCCCGGGCGGGACAGGGAACCTATGGCTACACCTTC	CASSPRAGQGTYGYTF
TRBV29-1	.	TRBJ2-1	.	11	TGCAGCGTTCCCGCCTACAATGAGCAGTTCTTC	CSVPAYNEQFF
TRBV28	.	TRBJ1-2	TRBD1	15	TGTGCCAGCAGCCTCGGAGGGGGCGTTCACTATGGCTACACCTTC	CASSLGGGVHYGYTF
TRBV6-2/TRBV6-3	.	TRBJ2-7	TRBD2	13	TGTGCCAGCAGTTACCCGGGGGGCTACGAGCAGTACTTC	CASSYPGGYEQYF
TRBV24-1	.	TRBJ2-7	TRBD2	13	TGTGCCACTCTACTAGCGGGAGAATACGAGCAGTACTTC	CATLLAGEYEQYF
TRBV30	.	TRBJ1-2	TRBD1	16	TGTGCCTGGAATCCTTTTCCGGGACAGACAAAATATGGCTACACCTTC	CAWNPFPGQTKYGYTF
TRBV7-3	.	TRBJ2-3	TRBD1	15	TGTGCCAGCAGCCCAACAGGGGGCTTAGGGGATACGCAGTATTTT	CASSPTGGLGDTQYF
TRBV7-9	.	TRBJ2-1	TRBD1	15	TGTGCCAGCAGCTTCGCGGACAGGGGGATCAATGAGCAGTTCTTC	CASSFADRGINEQFF
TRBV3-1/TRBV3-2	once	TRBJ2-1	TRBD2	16	TGTGCCAGCAGCCAAAGGATCCGCGGGAGGGCCTATGAGCAGTTCTTC	CASSQRIRGRAYEQFF
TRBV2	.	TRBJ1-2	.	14	TGTGCCAGCAGTGGACGGGGGGTGAGCTATGGCTACACCTTC	CASSGRGVSYGYTF
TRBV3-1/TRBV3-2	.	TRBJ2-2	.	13	TGTGCCAGCAGCCAATGCGGAACCGGGGAGCTGTTTTTT	CASSQCGTGELFF